This T cell receptor (beta chain) was captured by sequencing in a study of blood T cell repertoires in COVID-19. Study-level background: Acute and convalescent COVID-19 specimens originated in the United States, Italy and Spain. Sample material is recorded as cDNA or gDNA derived from T cells, B-cell-depleted T cells, or PBMCs.

The assay was immunoSEQ multiplex PCR, and TCRdb's table has in-frame clones only and misses some. The sample lists about 130,000 clones, around 85% occurring once. This CDR3 comprises 13 residues. V gave up 2 bases and J gave up 3 bases, with 7 bases separating them. About this clone: Other nucleotide sequences in the sample specify the same CDR3.

The TCR comes from a human donor in a cohort sampled during active COVID-19. The sequencing input was peripheral blood. This rearrangement joins TRBV12-3 or TRBV12-4 to TRBJ1-1; D is uncertain. This CDR3 is CASSLKGDTEAFF. The CDR3 region has the DNA TGTGCCAGCAGTTTAAAGGGAGACACTGAAGCTTTCTTT.